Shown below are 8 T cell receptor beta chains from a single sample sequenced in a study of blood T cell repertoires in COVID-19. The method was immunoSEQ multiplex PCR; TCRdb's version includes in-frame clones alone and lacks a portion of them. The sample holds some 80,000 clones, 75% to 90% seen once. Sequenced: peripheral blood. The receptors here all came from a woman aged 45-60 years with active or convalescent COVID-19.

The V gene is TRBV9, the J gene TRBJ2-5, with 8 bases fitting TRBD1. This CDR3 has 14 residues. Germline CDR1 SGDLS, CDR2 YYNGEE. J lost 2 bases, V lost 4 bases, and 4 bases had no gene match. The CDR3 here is CASSPGQGQETQYF. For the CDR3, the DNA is TGTGCCAGCAGCCCAGGACAGGGACAAGAGACCCAGTACTTC.

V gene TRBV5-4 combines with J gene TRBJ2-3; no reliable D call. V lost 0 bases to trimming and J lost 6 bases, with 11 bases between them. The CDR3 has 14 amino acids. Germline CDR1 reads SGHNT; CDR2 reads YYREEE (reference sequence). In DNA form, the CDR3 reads TGTGCCAGCAGCTTGGGGTGGATGGAGGATACGCAGTATTTT. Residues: CASSLGWMEDTQYF.

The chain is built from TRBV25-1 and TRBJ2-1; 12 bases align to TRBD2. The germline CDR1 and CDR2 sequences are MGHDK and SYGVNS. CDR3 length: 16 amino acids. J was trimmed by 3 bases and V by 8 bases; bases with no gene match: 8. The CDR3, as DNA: TGTGCCAGCCGGACTAGCGGGGAGACGTTCTACAATGAGCAGTTCTTC. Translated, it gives CASRTSGETFYNEQFF.

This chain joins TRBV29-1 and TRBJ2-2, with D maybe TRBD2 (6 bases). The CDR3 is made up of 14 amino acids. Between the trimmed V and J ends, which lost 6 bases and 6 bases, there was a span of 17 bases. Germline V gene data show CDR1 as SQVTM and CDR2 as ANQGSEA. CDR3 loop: CSVGAGGFAGELFF. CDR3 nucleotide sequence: TGCAGCGTAGGGGCCGGGGGTTTCGCCGGGGAGCTGTTTTTT.

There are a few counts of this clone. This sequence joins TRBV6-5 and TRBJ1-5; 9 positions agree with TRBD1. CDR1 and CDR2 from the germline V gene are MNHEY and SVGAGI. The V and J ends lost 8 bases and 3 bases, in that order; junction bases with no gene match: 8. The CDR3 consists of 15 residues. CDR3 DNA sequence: TGTGCCAGCCGGACAGGGGCGCAGGACAATCAGCCCCAGCATTTT. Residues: CASRTGAQDNQPQHF.

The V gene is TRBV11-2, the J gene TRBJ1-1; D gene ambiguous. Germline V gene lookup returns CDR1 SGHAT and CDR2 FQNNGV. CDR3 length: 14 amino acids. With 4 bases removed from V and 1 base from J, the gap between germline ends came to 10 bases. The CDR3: CASSWRRKNTEAFF. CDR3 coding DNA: TGTGCCAGCAGCTGGAGACGGAAGAACACTGAAGCTTTCTTT.

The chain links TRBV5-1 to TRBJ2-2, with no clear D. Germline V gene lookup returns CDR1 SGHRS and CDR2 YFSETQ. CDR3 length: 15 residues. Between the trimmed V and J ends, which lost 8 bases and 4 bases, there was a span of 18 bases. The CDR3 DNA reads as TGCGCCAGTCGACCTTCGGGTTTGAGCACCGGGGAGCTGTTTTTT. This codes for CASRPSGLSTGELFF.

CDR3 in DNA: TGTGCCAGCAGCCCAGGCGGACAGAGAATCTACGAGCAGTACTTC. It specifies CASSPGGQRIYEQYF. The chain uses TRBV9 and TRBJ2-7; TRBD1 is a possible D gene (6 bases). The V end lost 4 bases, the J end lost 3 bases, and 17 bases lay between the germline ends. Germline assignment: CDR1 SGDLS and CDR2 YYNGEE. The CDR3 is made up of 15 amino acids. Looking up the rest from reference TRBV9 and TRBJ2-7 gives the full variable domain: DSGVTQTPKHLITATGQRVTLRCSPRSGDLSVYWYQQSLDQGLQFLIQYYNGEERAKGNILERFSAQQFPDLHSELNLSSLELGDSALYFCASSPGGQRIYEQYFGPGTRLTVT.